These T cell receptor beta chains were read from a single sample in a study of breast tumors, draining lymph nodes, adjacent tissues. Via MiXCR, TCRdb re-called the multiplex PCR reads, giving one row per CDR3 protein. The sample includes roughly 130,000 distinct CDR3 sequences, just under 20% seen only once; the top ten take more than 3%. Sequencing used axillary lymph node tissue. The receptors originated from a female donor with breast cancer. Some clones in this sample may be carry-over from other donors' samples. Each CDR3 is given with its conserved first and last residue. A D gene is named only where the DNA matches it firmly. The size field is filled for only some rows; it gives once, few, many or a size class.

D gene | J gene | V gene | clone size | CDR3 protein | CDR3 DNA
NA | TRBJ1-6 | TRBV7-6 | many | CASSLAGEGNSPLHF | TGTGCCAGCAGCTTAGCCGGGGAGGGAAATTCACCCCTCCACTTT
TRBD1 | TRBJ2-7 | TRBV6-2/TRBV6-3 | many | CASGKRQGSSYEQYF | TGTGCCAGCGGAAAGCGACAGGGATCCTCCTACGAGCAGTACTTC
NA | TRBJ1-6 | TRBV5-1 | many | CASSDTRDSPLHF | TGCGCCAGCAGCGACACTAGGGATTCACCCCTCCACTTT
TRBD1 | TRBJ1-3 | TRBV2 | many | CASSADRGTYGNTIYF | TGTGCCAGCAGTGCCGACAGGGGGACTTACGGAAACACCATATATTTT
TRBD2 | TRBJ2-2 | TRBV20-1 | many | CSARGSGGAGELFF | TGCAGTGCTAGGGGGAGCGGGGGGGCCGGGGAGCTGTTTTTT
NA | TRBJ2-1 | TRBV7-2 | NA | CASSLIWNEQFF | TGTGCCAGCAGCTTAATCTGGAATGAGCAGTTCTTC
NA | TRBJ2-6 | TRBV5-1 | few | CASSLISSGANVLTF | TGCGCCAGCAGCTTGATAAGCTCTGGGGCCAACGTCCTGACTTTC
TRBD1 | TRBJ1-6 | TRBV5-1 | many | CASSFSQGVGSPLHF | TGCGCCAGCAGCTTTAGTCAGGGGGTAGGATCACCCCTCCACTTT
TRBD1 | TRBJ2-7 | TRBV5-1 | many | CASSLASPGQGYEQYF | TGCGCCAGCAGCTTGGCTTCGCCGGGACAGGGTTACGAGCAGTACTTC
NA | TRBJ1-4 | TRBV15 | many | CATSLTWNEKLFF | TGTGCCACCAGCTTGACGTGGAATGAAAAACTGTTTTTT
TRBD1 | TRBJ2-7 | TRBV2 | many | CASSEPDRVLSSYEQYF | TGTGCCAGCAGTGAACCCGACAGGGTTTTGAGTTCCTACGAGCAGTACTTC
TRBD1 | TRBJ2-5 | TRBV11-2 | many | CASSLFRGQGGETQYF | TGTGCCAGCAGCTTATTTCGTGGACAGGGAGGAGAGACCCAGTACTTC
NA | TRBJ1-2 | TRBV28 | few | CASSLEDRTGYTF | TGTGCCAGCAGTTTAGAGGACCGAACTGGCTACACCTTC
NA | TRBJ1-6 | TRBV18 | many | CASSPQNLNSPLHF | TGTGCCAGCTCACCACAGAACCTAAATTCACCCCTCCACTTT
NA | TRBJ2-1 | TRBV6-2/TRBV6-3 | NA | CASREAGGDEQFF | TGTGCCAGCAGGGAGGCCGGGGGCGATGAGCAGTTCTTC
TRBD2 | TRBJ2-7 | TRBV5-1 | NA | CASSWRGGTYEQYF | TGCGCCAGCAGCTGGCGCGGGGGAACCTACGAGCAGTACTTC
TRBD2 | TRBJ2-2 | TRBV5-1 | many | CASSPGLAGDTGELFF | TGCGCCAGCAGCCCCGGACTAGCGGGGGACACCGGGGAGCTGTTTTTT